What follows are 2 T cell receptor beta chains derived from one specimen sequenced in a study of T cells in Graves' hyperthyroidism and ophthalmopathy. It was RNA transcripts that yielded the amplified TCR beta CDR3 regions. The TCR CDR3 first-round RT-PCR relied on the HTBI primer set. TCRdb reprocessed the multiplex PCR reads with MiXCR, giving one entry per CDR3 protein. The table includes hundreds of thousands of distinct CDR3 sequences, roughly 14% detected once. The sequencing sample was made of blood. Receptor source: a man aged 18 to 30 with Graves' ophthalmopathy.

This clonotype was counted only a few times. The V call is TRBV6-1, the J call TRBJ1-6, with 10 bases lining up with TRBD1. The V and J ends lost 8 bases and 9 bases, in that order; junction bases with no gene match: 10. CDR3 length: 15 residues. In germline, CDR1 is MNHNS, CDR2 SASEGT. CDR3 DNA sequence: TGTGCCAGCGAGACCGGGACAGGGGCAATTTCACCCCTCCACTTT. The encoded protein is CASETGTGAISPLHF.

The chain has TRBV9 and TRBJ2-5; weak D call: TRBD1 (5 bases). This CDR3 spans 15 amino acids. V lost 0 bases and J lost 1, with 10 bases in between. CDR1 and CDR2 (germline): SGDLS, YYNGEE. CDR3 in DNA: TGTGCCAGCAGCGTAGGTGGGGCGAGCCAAGAGACCCAGTACTTC. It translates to CASSVGGASQETQYF.